The rows below give T cell receptor beta chains drawn from one sample of a study of long-term antiretroviral therapy in people with HIV. This table comes from immunoSEQ multiplex PCR, and its TCRdb copy is limited to in-frame clones, with some not included. This sample has roughly 18,000 clones, with 91% found just once. Here the sequenced sample was unsorted PBMCs, taken 3 years after starting antiretroviral therapy. The receptors were gathered from a man between 50 and 59 years old with HIV. CDR3s include the opening cysteine and the closing phenylalanine or tryptophan. Each record gives: clone size, V gene, D gene, J gene, CDR3 DNA, CDR3 protein. A D gene is named only where the DNA matches it firmly. Not every row has a clone size; where given, it reads once, few, many or a size class.

-,TRBV5-8,TRBD1,TRBJ2-2,TGTGCCAGCAGCTTGCGAGGACAGGGGTCCACCGGGGAGCTGTTTTTT,CASSLRGQGSTGELFF
once,TRBV5-4,-,TRBJ2-3,TGTGCCAGCAGCTTGGCCATCAGCCCAGATACGCAGTATTTT,CASSLAISPDTQYF
-,TRBV30,-,TRBJ2-7,TGTGCCTGTCCCGGGGCCACCTACGAGCAGTACTTC,CACPGATYEQYF
few,TRBV5-6,-,TRBJ1-5,TGTGCCAGCAGCCTCCAGGCGGCTCGCAATCAGCCCCAGCATTTT,CASSLQAARNQPQHF
-,TRBV27,-,TRBJ1-4,TGTGCCAGCCGCAAGGAGGGGAAGGATGAAAAACTGTTTTTT,CASRKEGKDEKLFF
-,TRBV30,TRBD1,TRBJ1-2,TGTGCCTGGAGCCTTAGACAGGGCGGCTACACCTTC,CAWSLRQGGYTF
-,TRBV5-6,-,TRBJ1-2,TGTGCCAGCAGCTCCAGGGAGGGGTGCACCTTC,CASSSREGCTF
-,TRBV2,-,TRBJ2-3,TGTGCCAGCAGTCAGGAGCGGTTAAGATCTAGCACAGATACGCAGTATTTT,CASSQERLRSSTDTQYF
once,TRBV5-1,TRBD1,TRBJ1-3,TGCGCCAGCAGCGAAGAGGGGGCCATCGGAAACACCATATATTTT,CASSEEGAIGNTIYF
once,TRBV4-1,-,TRBJ2-7,TGCGCCAGCAGCCAAGAGTGGGACTTCTCCTACGAGCAGTACTTC,CASSQEWDFSYEQYF
-,TRBV5-1,-,TRBJ2-7,TGCGCCAGCAGCTTGGTCGGGGGCGAGAACGAGCAGTACTTC,CASSLVGGENEQYF
-,TRBV30,-,TRBJ2-1,TGTGCCTGGAGTGTGGGCAGCTACAATGAGCAGTTCTTC,CAWSVGSYNEQFF
once,TRBV7-2,-,TRBJ2-7,TGTGCCAGCAGCTTAGTCTCCCCTCTTCGCAGGGGAGATTTTAAGCAGTACTTC,CASSLVSPLRRGDFKQYF
few,TRBV25-1,TRBD1,TRBJ1-5,TGTGCCAGCACTCCTACAGGGGATCAGCCCCAGCATTTT,CASTPTGDQPQHF
-,TRBV19,TRBD1,TRBJ2-1,TGTGCCAGTAGTATCCGGGACAGGGTGTTTGATGAGCAGTTCTTC,CASSIRDRVFDEQFF